This passage covers 18 T cell receptor beta chains from one sample sequenced in a study of radiation and T cells in renal cell carcinoma. The time point is: blood 4 weeks post-SBRT, at nephrectomy. The treatment: 15 Gy SBRT to primary tumor, nephrectomy 4 weeks later. TCRdb keeps only in-frame clones here, not all; method: immunoSEQ multiplex PCR. The sample lists about 83,000 clones; roughly 83% were seen once. The sequencing used blood, collected from a patient whose treatment included radiotherapy and nephrectomy. These receptors were collected from a woman aged 60 to 75 with renal cell carcinoma.

The chain employs TRBV6-1 and TRBJ1-1; the D is unclear. CDR3 size: 13 residues. Looked up from germline, CDR1 is MNHNS and CDR2 is SASEGT. Trimming took off 6 bases at V and 3 bases at J, with 11 bases between the two ends. In DNA form, the CDR3 reads TGTGCCAGCAGACCTGACCGATACACTGAAGCTTTCTTT. Amino acids: CASRPDRYTEAFF.

The gene calls are TRBV29-1 and TRBJ2-1; D is perhaps TRBD1 (5 bases). The CDR3 is 13 residues long. Per the germline V gene, CDR1 is SQVTM and CDR2 is ANQGSEA. The V gene lost 4 bases and the J gene lost 3 bases, with 10 bases spanning the gap. Here the CDR3 reads CSVAGLNYNEQFF. In DNA, the CDR3 is TGCAGCGTTGCAGGGCTGAACTACAATGAGCAGTTCTTC.

The chain is built from TRBV27 and TRBJ2-7; D not certain. CDR3 length: 14 residues. The V end was cut by 3 bases, the J end by 1 base, with 10 bases between. Per germline, CDR1 MNHEY and CDR2 SMNVEV (reference sequence). CDR3 bases: TGTGCCAGCAGTTTGAGCGCCATTTCCTACGAGCAGTACTTC. Its protein product is CASSLSAISYEQYF.

The V call is TRBV25-1, the J call TRBJ1-2; weak D call: TRBD1 (6 bases). Germline CDR1 reads MGHDK; CDR2 reads SYGVNS. This CDR3 spans 11 amino acids. Trimming removed 1 base from V and 13 bases from J, with 10 bases in between. The DNA of the CDR3 is TGTGCCAGCAGTGAATCGGGGGGCGTCACCTTC. It codes for CASSESGGVTF.

V gene TRBV6-1 combines with J gene TRBJ1-4; D gene ambiguous. This CDR3 contains 13 residues. Between the trimmed V and J ends, which lost 11 bases and 7 bases, there was a span of 17 bases. Per germline, CDR1 MNHNS and CDR2 SASEGT. CDR3 coding DNA: TGTGCCTGCCAGGAGGTGCTTGGTGAAAAACTGTTTTTT. The encoded protein is CACQEVLGEKLFF.

The table lists this clone with a count of one. V gene TRBV7-8 combines with J gene TRBJ2-7, with D possibly being TRBD1 (6 bases). This CDR3 comprises 13 residues. The germline V gene has CDR1 SGHVS and CDR2 FQNEAQ. The V and J ends lost 3 bases and 10 bases respectively, with 16 bases between them. CDR3 DNA: TGTGCCAGCAGCTTCCAGGGGCCTACGGAACAGTACTTC. This codes for CASSFQGPTEQYF.

The chain is built from TRBV5-4 and TRBJ2-3; D might be TRBD1 or TRBD2, each matching 5 bases. CDR1 is SGHNT and CDR2 is YYREEE in the germline V gene (reference sequence). The length of the CDR3 is 13 residues. The CDR3: CAGVTGGTDTQYF. The CDR3 DNA sequence: TGTGCGGGGGTCACTGGCGGCACAGATACGCAGTATTTT.

The chain has TRBV5-5 and TRBJ2-6; D tentatively fits TRBD1 or TRBD2 (5 bases each). V was clipped by 4 bases and J by 4 bases, with 15 bases between them. Germline CDR1 and CDR2: SGHKS and YYEKEE (reference sequence). This CDR3 is 16 amino acids long. The CDR3 DNA reads TGTGCCAGCAGCATACAGGCGGGCTCAGGGGCCAACGTCCTGACTTTC. Translating gives CASSIQAGSGANVLTF. The full variable domain, in which reference TRBV5-5 and TRBJ2-6 provide the parts outside the CDR3, is DAGVTQSPTHLIKTRGQQVTLRCSPISGHKSVSWYQQVLGQGPQFIFQYYEKEERGRGNFPDRFSARQFPNYSSELNVNALLLGDSALYLCASSIQAGSGANVLTFGAGSRLTVL.

The chain carries TRBV5-4 and TRBJ1-1, with TRBD1 matching over 10 bases. The length of the CDR3 is 14 residues. V shed 3 bases and J 1 base; nucleotides not matched to a gene: 0. Germline CDR1 and CDR2: SGHNT and YYREEE (reference sequence). The DNA of the CDR3 is TGTGCCAGCAGCTGGACAGGGGGGAACACTGAAGCTTTCTTT. Encoded protein: CASSWTGGNTEAFF.

This clone has more than one count but fewer than ten. The rearrangement joins TRBV6-1 to TRBJ2-7; tentative D call: TRBD2 (5 bases). Trimming cost V 2 bases and J 3 bases, with 20 bases left between them. The CDR3 contains 17 residues. In germline, CDR1 is MNHNS, CDR2 SASEGT. The DNA for the CDR3 is TGTGCCAGCAGTGAATCCTCGCAAGGACCGGGGATCTACGAGCAGTACTTC. This encodes CASSESSQGPGIYEQYF.

The chain employs TRBV28 and TRBJ1-5; weak D call: TRBD1 (5 bases). CDR1 and CDR2 (germline): MDHEN, SYDVKM. This CDR3 contains 15 residues. Between the trimmed V and J ends, which lost 5 bases and 3 bases, there was a span of 14 bases. CDR3 residues: CASSKMGGPNQPQHF. As DNA, the CDR3 is TGTGCCAGCAGTAAAATGGGGGGTCCCAATCAGCCCCAGCATTTT.

The V call is TRBV4-3, the J call TRBJ2-7; TRBD2 matches 12 bases. This CDR3 spans 15 amino acids. CDR1 is LGHNA and CDR2 is YSLEER in the germline V gene. The ends lost 1 base at V and 4 bases at J; junction bases unmatched: 2. The CDR3: CASSQGTSGEYEQYF. The CDR3 DNA is TGCGCCAGCAGCCAAGGGACTAGCGGGGAGTACGAGCAGTACTTC.

The chain combines TRBV6-1 with TRBJ2-3; the D is unclear. In germline, CDR1 is MNHNS, CDR2 SASEGT. Trimming stripped 3 bases from V and 7 bases from J, with 11 bases between. CDR3 size: 13 residues. CDR3 loop: CASSDPYGHTQYF. In DNA form, the CDR3 reads TGTGCCAGCAGTGACCCCTACGGACATACGCAGTATTTT.

The chain is built from TRBV10-2 and TRBJ2-7; 10 positions match TRBD2. The CDR3 runs 14 residues. Germline CDR1 is WSHSY and CDR2 is SAAADI. Trimming took 5 bases from V and 7 from J; bases not matched to a gene: 8. CDR3 loop: CASSQTSGMQEQYF. CDR3 coding DNA: TGCGCCAGCAGTCAAACTAGCGGGATGCAAGAGCAGTACTTC.

The genes are TRBV19 and TRBJ2-6; D not resolved. This CDR3 is built from 15 residues. In germline, CDR1 is LNHDA, CDR2 SQIVND (reference sequence). Trimming shortened V by 4 bases and J by 3 bases, and 10 bases separated the two germline ends. CDR3 in DNA: TGTGCCAGTAGTAAATCTTTGCTTGGGGCCAACGTCCTGACTTTC. Translating it yields CASSKSLLGANVLTF.

The CDR3 spells CASSPNWGGYEQYF. DNA for the CDR3: TGTGCCAGCAGTCCGAACTGGGGGGGTTACGAGCAGTACTTC. The chain employs TRBV6-5 and TRBJ2-7; 7 bases map to TRBD2. V lost 5 bases to trimming and J lost 4 bases; unmatched junction nucleotides: 8. Germline V gene lookup returns CDR1 MNHEY and CDR2 SVGAGI. The CDR3 length is 14 residues.

The V and J genes are TRBV6-1 and TRBJ2-7; 7 positions match TRBD1. Germline CDR1 reads MNHNS; CDR2 reads SASEGT. There are 12 residues in the CDR3. Germline trimming cut 5 bases from V and 3 bases from J; bases unmatched to any gene: 1. The CDR3 DNA is TGTGCCAGCAGTAGGGACAGCTACGAGCAGTACTTC. This sequence encodes CASSRDSYEQYF.

The CDR3 DNA is TGTGCCAGCAGTGAGATTCACAGGGATGGCTATGGCTACACCTTC. Its translation: CASSEIHRDGYGYTF. The chain is built from TRBV6-1 and TRBJ1-2; D might be TRBD1 (6 bases). Germline CDR1 MNHNS, CDR2 SASEGT. Trimming shortened V by 3 bases and J by 4 bases, and 15 bases separated the two germline ends. This CDR3 is built from 15 residues.